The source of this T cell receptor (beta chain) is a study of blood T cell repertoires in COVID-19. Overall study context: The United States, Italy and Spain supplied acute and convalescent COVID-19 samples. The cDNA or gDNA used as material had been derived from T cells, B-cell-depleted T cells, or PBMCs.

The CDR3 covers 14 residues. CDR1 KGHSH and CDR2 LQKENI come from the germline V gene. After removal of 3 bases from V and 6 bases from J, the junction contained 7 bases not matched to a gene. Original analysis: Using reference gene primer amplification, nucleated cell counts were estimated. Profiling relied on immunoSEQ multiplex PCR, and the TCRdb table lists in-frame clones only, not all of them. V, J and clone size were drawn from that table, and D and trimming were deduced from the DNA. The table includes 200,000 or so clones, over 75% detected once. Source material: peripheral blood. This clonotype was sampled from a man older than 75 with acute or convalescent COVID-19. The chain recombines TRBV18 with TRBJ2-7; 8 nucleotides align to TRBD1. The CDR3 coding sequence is TGTGCCAGCTCACCTCTCAGACAGGGGTTCGAGCAGTACGTC. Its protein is CASSPLRQGFEQYV.